The 10 T cell receptor beta chains below all came from one sample that was sequenced in a study of shared clonotypes between healthy human individuals. Method: immunoSEQ multiplex PCR; TCRdb's copy keeps in-frame clones and lacks some. The table lists about 700,000 clones, around 67% of them singletons. The sample comprised memory CD4+ T cells sorted from blood. This sample's subset: CD45RA-negative fraction. The receptor source for this set is a woman aged 30 to 39 in good health.

This chain uses TRBV4-1 with TRBJ2-7; tentative D call: TRBD2 (5 bases). Germline V gene lookup returns CDR1 MGHRA and CDR2 YSYEKL. The CDR3 contains 17 residues. Trimming left V 0 bases short and J 2 bases short, with 17 bases between. CDR3 loop: CASSQDSRGGVAYEQYF. CDR3 bases: TGCGCCAGCAGCCAAGATTCCCGGGGTGGGGTGGCCTACGAGCAGTACTTC.

V is TRBV28 and J is TRBJ1-3, with D unresolved. Trimming cost V 6 bases and J 2 bases, with 5 bases left between them. Germline loops: CDR1 MDHEN, CDR2 SYDVKM. CDR3 length equals 12 residues. The CDR3 here is CASSYAGNTIYF. CDR3 nucleotide sequence: TGTGCCAGCAGCTATGCTGGAAACACCATATATTTT.

Worth noting for this clone: The same CDR3 arises from other DNA sequences in this sample as well. The V gene is TRBV5-1, the J gene TRBJ2-7; TRBD2 matches 7 bases. V lost 0 bases to trimming and J lost 0 bases; unmatched junction nucleotides: 6. The CDR3 is 16 amino acids. CDR1 is SGHRS, CDR2 YFSETQ, per germline. The CDR3 DNA follows: TGCGCCAGCAGCTTGGCGCTGCGGGAGAGCTCCTACGAGCAGTACTTC. This sequence encodes CASSLALRESSYEQYF.

The chain employs TRBV30 and TRBJ2-6; TRBD2 aligns across 8 bases. Per germline, CDR1 GTSNPN and CDR2 SVGIG (reference sequence). Unmatched junction bases numbered 11, after V lost 8 bases and J lost 2 bases. The CDR3 runs to 16 residues. The CDR3 loop is CAREAGVNAGANVLTF. In nucleotides, the CDR3 is TGTGCCAGAGAAGCGGGAGTTAATGCTGGGGCCAACGTCCTGACTTTC.

The chain has TRBV10-2 and TRBJ2-3; D gene ambiguous. Germline V gene lookup returns CDR1 WSHSY and CDR2 SAAADI. The V end lost 4 bases, the J end lost 2 bases, and 7 bases lay between the germline ends. The CDR3 sequence is 13 residues long. CDR3 protein: CASSVILTDTQYF. The CDR3 coding sequence is TGCGCCAGCAGTGTGATTCTCACAGATACGCAGTATTTT.

This clone has only one observation. One base away lies a much larger clone, so this may be a sequencing read error. This CDR3 is also generated by other DNA sequences in the sample. V usage is TRBV14 and J usage is TRBJ1-1, with D possibly TRBD1 on 5 matching bases. The CDR3 consists of 14 residues. V lost 2 bases to trimming and J lost 0 bases, with 7 bases between them. Per germline, CDR1 SGHDN and CDR2 FVKESK. The CDR3 DNA follows: TGTGCCAGCAGCCAACCAGGGATGAACACTGAAGCTTTCTTT. Its protein product is CASSQPGMNTEAFF.

The chain recombines TRBV19 with TRBJ2-3; unclear D gene. The V and J ends lost 1 base and 5 bases respectively, with 4 bases between them. CDR1 LNHDA and CDR2 SQIVND come from the germline V gene (reference sequence). The CDR3 is 12 residues long. CDR3 sequence (DNA): TGTGCCAGTAGTATAGTATTAGATACGCAGTATTTT. It encodes CASSIVLDTQYF.

Turning to this clone: A far more abundant clone sits one base away, making this likely a read error. The chain employs TRBV14 and TRBJ1-1; no firm D call. CDR3 length: 13 residues. CDR1 is SGHDN and CDR2 is FVKESK in the germline V gene. The V gene lost 1 base and the J gene lost 10 bases, with 13 bases spanning the gap. This chain's CDR3 is CASSQGSTRRAFF. CDR3 in DNA: TGTGCCAGCAGCCAAGGGAGCACAAGGAGAGCTTTCTTT. Looking up the rest from reference TRBV14 and TRBJ1-1 gives the full variable domain: EAGVTQFPSHSVIEKGQTVTLRCDPISGHDNLYWYRRVMGKEIKFLLHFVKESKQDESGMPNNRFLAERTGGTYSTLKVQPAELEDSGVYFCASSQGSTRRAFFGQGTRLTVV.

This chain connects TRBV28 to TRBJ2-7; 9 bases map to TRBD2. Germline lookup yields CDR1 MDHEN and CDR2 SYDVKM. V was pared by 6 bases and J by 7 bases, with 13 bases of the junction left unmatched. The CDR3 consists of 15 residues. This CDR3 reads CASSPRLAGSDEQYF. CDR3 bases: TGTGCCAGCAGCCCGCGGCTAGCGGGATCTGATGAGCAGTACTTC.

The chain carries TRBV27 and TRBJ2-3, with 7 positions matching TRBD1. J lost 2 bases, V lost 3 bases, and 5 bases had no gene match. The CDR3 contains 15 residues. Per germline, CDR1 MNHEY and CDR2 SMNVEV (reference sequence). The CDR3 bases are TGTGCCAGCAGTTTTTACAGGGGAAACACAGATACGCAGTATTTT. Its translation: CASSFYRGNTDTQYF.